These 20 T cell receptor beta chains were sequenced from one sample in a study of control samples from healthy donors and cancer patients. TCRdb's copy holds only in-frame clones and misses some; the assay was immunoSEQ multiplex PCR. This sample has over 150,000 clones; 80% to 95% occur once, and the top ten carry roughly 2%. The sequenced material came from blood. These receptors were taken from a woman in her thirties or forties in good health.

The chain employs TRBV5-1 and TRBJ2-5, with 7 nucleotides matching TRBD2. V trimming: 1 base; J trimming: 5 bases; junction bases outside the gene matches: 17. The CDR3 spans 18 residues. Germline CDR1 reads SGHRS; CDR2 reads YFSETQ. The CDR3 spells CASSLRGDPDRALETQYF. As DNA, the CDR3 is TGCGCCAGCAGCTTGCGGGGGGACCCGGACCGAGCCCTGGAGACCCAGTACTTC.

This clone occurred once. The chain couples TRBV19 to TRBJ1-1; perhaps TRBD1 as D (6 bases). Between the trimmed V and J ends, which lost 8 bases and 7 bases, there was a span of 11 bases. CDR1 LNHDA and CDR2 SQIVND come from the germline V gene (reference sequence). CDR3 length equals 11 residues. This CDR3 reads CASGGTIEAFF. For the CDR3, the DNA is TGTGCCAGTGGGGGCACGATTGAAGCTTTCTTT. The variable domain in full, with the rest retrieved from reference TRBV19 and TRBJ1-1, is DGGITQSPKYLFRKEGQNVTLSCEQNLNHDAMYWYRQDPGQGLRLIYYSQIVNDFQKGDIAEGYSVSREKKESFPLTVTSAQKNPTAFYLCASGGTIEAFFGQGTRLTVV.

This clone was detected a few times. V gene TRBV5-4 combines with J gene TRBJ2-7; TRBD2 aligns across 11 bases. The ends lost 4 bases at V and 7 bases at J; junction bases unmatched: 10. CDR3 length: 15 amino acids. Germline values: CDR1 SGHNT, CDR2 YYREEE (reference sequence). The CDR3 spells CASSATSGGPREQYF. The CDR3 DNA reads TGTGCCAGCAGCGCCACTAGCGGGGGCCCGAGGGAGCAGTACTTC.

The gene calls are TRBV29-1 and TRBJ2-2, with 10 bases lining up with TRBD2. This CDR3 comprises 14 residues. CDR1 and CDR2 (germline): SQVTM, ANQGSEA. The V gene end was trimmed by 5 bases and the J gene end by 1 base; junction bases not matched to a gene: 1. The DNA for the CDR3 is TGCAGCGTTTTAGCGGGGGGGAACACCGGGGAGCTGTTTTTT. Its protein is CSVLAGGNTGELFF.

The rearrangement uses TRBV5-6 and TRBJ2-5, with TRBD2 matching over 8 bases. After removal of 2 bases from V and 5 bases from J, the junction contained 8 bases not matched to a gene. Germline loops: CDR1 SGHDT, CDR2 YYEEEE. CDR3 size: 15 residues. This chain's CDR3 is CASSFPSGPLETQYF. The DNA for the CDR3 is TGTGCCAGCAGCTTTCCTAGCGGGCCCCTGGAGACCCAGTACTTC.

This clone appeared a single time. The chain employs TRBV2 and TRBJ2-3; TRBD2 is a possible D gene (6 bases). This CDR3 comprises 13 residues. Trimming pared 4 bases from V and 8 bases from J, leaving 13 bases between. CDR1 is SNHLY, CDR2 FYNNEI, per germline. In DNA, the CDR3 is TGTGCCAGCAGTGCTAGCGCCCACGGTACGCAGTATTTT. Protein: CASSASAHGTQYF.

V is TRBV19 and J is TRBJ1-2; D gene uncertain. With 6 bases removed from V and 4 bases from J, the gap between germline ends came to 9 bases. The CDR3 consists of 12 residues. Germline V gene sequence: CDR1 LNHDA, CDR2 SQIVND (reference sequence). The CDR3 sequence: CASSNPAYGYTF. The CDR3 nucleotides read TGTGCCAGTAGCAACCCGGCCTATGGCTACACCTTC. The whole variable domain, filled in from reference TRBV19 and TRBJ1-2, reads DGGITQSPKYLFRKEGQNVTLSCEQNLNHDAMYWYRQDPGQGLRLIYYSQIVNDFQKGDIAEGYSVSREKKESFPLTVTSAQKNPTAFYLCASSNPAYGYTFGSGTRLTVV.

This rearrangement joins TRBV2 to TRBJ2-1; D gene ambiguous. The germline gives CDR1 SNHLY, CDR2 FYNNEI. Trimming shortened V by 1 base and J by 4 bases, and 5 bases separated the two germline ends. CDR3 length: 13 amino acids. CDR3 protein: CASSEGAYNEQFF. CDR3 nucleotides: TGTGCCAGCAGTGAAGGCGCGTACAATGAGCAGTTCTTC.

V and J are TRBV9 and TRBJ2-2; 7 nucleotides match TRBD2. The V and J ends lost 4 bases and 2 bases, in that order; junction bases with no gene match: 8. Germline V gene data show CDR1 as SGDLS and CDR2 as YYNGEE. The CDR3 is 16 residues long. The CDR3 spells CASSPRLAVNTGELFF. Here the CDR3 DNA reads TGTGCCAGCAGCCCCCGGCTAGCGGTTAACACCGGGGAGCTGTTTTTT.

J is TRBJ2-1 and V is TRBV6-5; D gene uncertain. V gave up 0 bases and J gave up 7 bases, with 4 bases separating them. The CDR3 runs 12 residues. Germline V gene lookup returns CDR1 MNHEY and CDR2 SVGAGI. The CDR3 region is CASSYSGNEQFF. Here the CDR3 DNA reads TGTGCCAGCAGTTACTCCGGGAATGAGCAGTTCTTC.

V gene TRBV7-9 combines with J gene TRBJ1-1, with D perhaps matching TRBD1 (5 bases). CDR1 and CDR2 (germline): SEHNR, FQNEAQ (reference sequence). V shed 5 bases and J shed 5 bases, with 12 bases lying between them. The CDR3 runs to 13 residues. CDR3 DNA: TGTGCCAGCAGCCCAGGCCAGGGTACTGAAGCTTTCTTT. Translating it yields CASSPGQGTEAFF.

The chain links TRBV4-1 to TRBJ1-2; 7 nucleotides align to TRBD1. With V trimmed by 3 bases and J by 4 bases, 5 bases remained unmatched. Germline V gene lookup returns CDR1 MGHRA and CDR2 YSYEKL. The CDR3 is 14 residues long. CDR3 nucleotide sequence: TGCGCCAGCAGCCATGGACAGGTTAGCTATGGCTACACCTTC. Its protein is CASSHGQVSYGYTF.

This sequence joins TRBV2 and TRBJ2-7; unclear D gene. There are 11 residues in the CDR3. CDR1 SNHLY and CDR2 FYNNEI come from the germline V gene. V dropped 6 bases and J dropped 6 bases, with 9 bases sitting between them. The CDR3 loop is CASRLGGEQYF. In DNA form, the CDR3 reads TGTGCCAGCAGATTGGGCGGCGAGCAGTACTTC.

DNA of the CDR3: TGTGCCAGCAGCGTAGGCGCTAGCGGGACCCCGATTTGGACCCAGTACTTC. Amino acids: CASSVGASGTPIWTQYF. The chain joins TRBV9 to TRBJ2-5; 9 bases match TRBD2. Trimming removed 0 bases from V and 7 bases from J; junction bases left unmatched: 13. The germline V gene has CDR1 SGDLS and CDR2 YYNGEE. The CDR3 is made up of 17 amino acids. The complete variable domain, with remaining parts taken from reference TRBV9 and TRBJ2-5, reads DSGVTQTPKHLITATGQRVTLRCSPRSGDLSVYWYQQSLDQGLQFLIQYYNGEERAKGNILERFSAQQFPDLHSELNLSSLELGDSALYFCASSVGASGTPIWTQYFGPGTRLLVL.

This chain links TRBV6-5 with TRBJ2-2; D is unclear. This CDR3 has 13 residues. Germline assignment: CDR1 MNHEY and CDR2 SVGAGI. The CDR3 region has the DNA TGTGCTTGCGAGTCCCCGAACACCGGGGAGCTGTTTTTT. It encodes CACESPNTGELFF.

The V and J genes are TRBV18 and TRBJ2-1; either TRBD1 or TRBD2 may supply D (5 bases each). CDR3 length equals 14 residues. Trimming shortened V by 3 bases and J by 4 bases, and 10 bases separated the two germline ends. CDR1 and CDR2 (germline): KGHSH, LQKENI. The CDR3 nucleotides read TGTGCCAGCTCACCGGGGGTGGAATACAATGAGCAGTTCTTC. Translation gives CASSPGVEYNEQFF.

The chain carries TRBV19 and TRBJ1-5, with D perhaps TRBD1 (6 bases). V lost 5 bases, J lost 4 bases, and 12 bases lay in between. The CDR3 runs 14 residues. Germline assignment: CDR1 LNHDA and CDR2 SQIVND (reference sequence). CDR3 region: CASSRLGGNQPQHF. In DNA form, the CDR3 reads TGTGCCAGTAGTCGATTAGGGGGTAATCAGCCCCAGCATTTT.

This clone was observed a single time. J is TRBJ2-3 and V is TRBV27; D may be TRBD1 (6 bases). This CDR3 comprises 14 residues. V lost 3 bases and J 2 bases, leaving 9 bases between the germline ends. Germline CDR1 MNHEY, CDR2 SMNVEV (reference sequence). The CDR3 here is CASSLTGTTDTQYF. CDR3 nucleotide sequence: TGTGCCAGCAGTTTGACAGGTACCACAGATACGCAGTATTTT.

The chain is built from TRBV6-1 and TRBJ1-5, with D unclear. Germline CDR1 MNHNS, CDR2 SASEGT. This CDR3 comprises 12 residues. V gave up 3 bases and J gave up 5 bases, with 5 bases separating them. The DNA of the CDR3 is TGTGCCAGCAGTGAGATCTATCAGCCCCAGCATTTT. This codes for CASSEIYQPQHF.

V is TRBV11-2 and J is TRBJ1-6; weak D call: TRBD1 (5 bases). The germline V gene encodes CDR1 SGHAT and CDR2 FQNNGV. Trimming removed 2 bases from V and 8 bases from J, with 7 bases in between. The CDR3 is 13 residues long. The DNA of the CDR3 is TGTGCCAGCAGCTTACAGGGAGATTCACCCCTCCACTTT. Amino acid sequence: CASSLQGDSPLHF.